The 19 T cell receptor beta chains below come from one sample, sequenced in a study of PD-1 blockade in classical Hodgkin lymphoma. Every patient had relapsed following autologous stem cell transplantation, and cohorts differed in brentuximab vedotin exposure. Magnetic depletion of non-target cells from thawed PBMCs yielded purified CD8+ T cells. Clones were read by immunoSEQ multiplex PCR, and TCRdb kept only the in-frame ones, dropping some. The sample consists of roughly 28,000 clones, about 91% of them appearing once. The material was CD8+ T cells from blood, obtained at baseline. These TCRs come from a human donor with classical Hodgkin lymphoma.

The rearrangement links TRBV14 to TRBJ2-3; possibly TRBD2 for D (5 bases). V lost 1 base and J 0 bases, leaving 11 bases between the germline ends. The CDR3 length is 16 residues. CDR1 is SGHDN, CDR2 FVKESK, per germline. In DNA, the CDR3 is TGTGCCAGCAGCCAAGGCCATCGCGGGAGCACAGATACGCAGTATTTT. This sequence encodes CASSQGHRGSTDTQYF.

The chain has TRBV4-1 and TRBJ2-2, with no clear D. The CDR3 is made up of 15 amino acids. Trimming removed 4 bases from V and 0 bases from J, with 9 bases in between. The germline V gene has CDR1 MGHRA and CDR2 YSYEKL. The CDR3 protein is CASSRAGANTGELFF. CDR3 nucleotide sequence: TGCGCCAGCAGCCGCGCCGGTGCGAACACCGGGGAGCTGTTTTTT.

A single count supports this clone. This chain uses TRBV4-2 with TRBJ2-7; maybe TRBD1 (6 bases). The V and J ends lost 3 bases and 4 bases respectively, with 19 bases between them. CDR1 and CDR2 from the germline V gene are LGHNA and YNFKEQ. This CDR3 comprises 16 residues. The CDR3 is CASSQVGVGGYYEQYF. The DNA of the CDR3 is TGTGCCAGCAGCCAGGTGGGGGTTGGGGGCTATTACGAGCAGTACTTC.

The chain is built from TRBV2 and TRBJ2-5; 9 bases agree with TRBD1. Trimming cost V 5 bases and J 5 bases; bases outside gene matches: 9. Germline CDR1 reads SNHLY; CDR2 reads FYNNEI. CDR3 size: 15 residues. This CDR3 is CASSFRTGEFETQYF. DNA for the CDR3: TGTGCCAGCAGTTTTCGGACAGGGGAGTTCGAGACCCAGTACTTC.

The V gene is TRBV6-1, the J gene TRBJ1-5; weak D call: TRBD1 (5 bases). Trimming cost V 3 bases and J 3 bases, with 12 bases left between them. The germline V gene has CDR1 MNHNS and CDR2 SASEGT. The CDR3 runs 15 residues. The CDR3 coding sequence is TGTGCCAGCAGTGAGTGGTCAGGGTACAATCAGCCCCAGCATTTT. Its protein product is CASSEWSGYNQPQHF.

The V and J genes are TRBV6-4 and TRBJ1-2, with unresolved D. Germline CDR1 MRHNA, CDR2 SNTAGT. V shed 0 bases and J shed 2 bases, with 16 bases lying between them. The CDR3 runs 17 residues. In DNA form, the CDR3 reads TGTGCCAGCAGTGACTCGAAACACGGTTCGGTGAACTATGGCTACACCTTC. Its translation is CASSDSKHGSVNYGYTF.

This chain connects TRBV5-8 to TRBJ1-3; D gene uncertain. Germline values: CDR1 SGHTS, CDR2 YDEGEE. This CDR3 is 18 amino acids long. The V end lost 4 bases, the J end lost 0 bases, and 20 bases lay between the germline ends. The CDR3 loop is CASSGSYAGVGSGNTIYF. CDR3 nucleotide sequence: TGTGCCAGCAGCGGGAGCTATGCCGGGGTCGGCTCTGGAAACACCATATATTTT.

This clone was detected a few times. This chain connects TRBV9 to TRBJ1-3; tentatively, D is TRBD1 (5 bases). V lost 0 bases to trimming and J lost 3 bases, with 10 bases between them. The CDR3 covers 15 residues. Germline V gene sequence: CDR1 SGDLS, CDR2 YYNGEE. The CDR3 sequence is CASSVDQGGGNTIYF. The CDR3 bases are TGTGCCAGCAGCGTAGACCAGGGTGGTGGAAACACCATATATTTT. The variable domain in full, completed from reference TRBV9 and TRBJ1-3, reads DSGVTQTPKHLITATGQRVTLRCSPRSGDLSVYWYQQSLDQGLQFLIQYYNGEERAKGNILERFSAQQFPDLHSELNLSSLELGDSALYFCASSVDQGGGNTIYFGEGSWLTVV.

On this clone itself: At one end, the junction sequence differs from germline, possibly due to a read error. The genes are TRBV19 and TRBJ2-3; perhaps TRBD1 as D (6 bases). CDR3 length: 12 residues. Germline loops: CDR1 LNHDA, CDR2 SQIVND (reference sequence). The CDR3 sequence: CASSLNRDNQSF. The CDR3 DNA sequence: TGTGCCAGTAGTCTAAACCGGGACAATCAGAGCTTT.

The count of this clone is one. The V and J genes are TRBV7-9 and TRBJ2-7; 8 nucleotides agree with TRBD1. Germline values: CDR1 SEHNR, CDR2 FQNEAQ (reference sequence). The J segment lost 4 bases and the V segment lost 5 bases, leaving 7 bases of the junction unmatched. The CDR3 sequence is 14 residues long. Here the CDR3 reads CASSLTGALYEQYF. Here the CDR3 DNA reads TGTGCCAGCAGCCTGACAGGGGCTTTGTACGAGCAGTACTTC.

This clone was picked up one time. This chain links TRBV13 with TRBJ1-4; D is possibly TRBD1 (5 bases). This CDR3 contains 14 residues. In germline, CDR1 is PRHDT, CDR2 FYEKMQ (reference sequence). The V end was cut by 5 bases, the J end by 4 bases, with 11 bases between. The CDR3, as DNA: TGTGCCAGCAGCGGACAAGGTTTTAATGAAAAACTGTTTTTT. Its protein product is CASSGQGFNEKLFF.

This clone was counted once. The V call is TRBV28, the J call TRBJ2-4; D possibly corresponds to TRBD1 (6 bases). The CDR3 sequence is 19 residues long. Trimming left V 6 bases short and J 0 bases short, with 24 bases between. Germline lookup yields CDR1 MDHEN and CDR2 SYDVKM. CDR3 protein: CASRPRTVLPAPAKNIQYF. CDR3 DNA: TGTGCCAGCAGACCCCGGACAGTCTTACCGGCCCCAGCCAAAAACATTCAGTACTTC. Looking up the rest from reference TRBV28 and TRBJ2-4 gives the full variable domain: DVKVTQSSRYLVKRTGEKVFLECVQDMDHENMFWYRQDPGLGLRLIYFSYDVKMKEKGDIPEGYSVSREKKERFSLILESASTNQTSMYLCASRPRTVLPAPAKNIQYFGAGTRLSVL.

V usage is TRBV9 and J usage is TRBJ2-1, with D possibly being TRBD1 (5 bases). This CDR3 is 14 amino acids long. CDR1 is SGDLS, CDR2 YYNGEE, per germline. The V and J ends lost 4 bases and 10 bases respectively, with 18 bases between them. In nucleotides, the CDR3 is TGTGCCAGCAGCTCCGACAGTGGGCTTAGCGAGCAGTTCTTC. Protein: CASSSDSGLSEQFF. The full variable domain, with the rest looked up from reference TRBV9 and TRBJ2-1, is DSGVTQTPKHLITATGQRVTLRCSPRSGDLSVYWYQQSLDQGLQFLIQYYNGEERAKGNILERFSAQQFPDLHSELNLSSLELGDSALYFCASSSDSGLSEQFFGPGTRLTVL.

The chain links TRBV21-1 to TRBJ2-1; the DNA was not compared with TRBD2, the D call given in the table. TRBV21-1 is a documented pseudogene. This CDR3 contains 20 residues. This CDR3 reads CASSPPSGRALFSAYNEQFF. The CDR3 coding sequence is TGTGCCAGCAGCCCTCCTAGCGGGAGGGCCCTTTTCAGCGCCTACAATGAGCAGTTCTTC.

This clone was detected once. The rearrangement uses TRBV2 and TRBJ2-7; TRBD1 matches at 12 bases. The CDR3 has 14 amino acids. Germline V gene data show CDR1 as SNHLY and CDR2 as FYNNEI. The V and J ends lost 6 bases and 5 bases, in that order; junction bases with no gene match: 5. CDR3 DNA: TGTGCCAGCAGAGAGGGACAGGGGGCTGACGAGCAGTACTTC. It specifies CASREGQGADEQYF.

The chain uses TRBV7-2 and TRBJ2-7; 9 bases agree with TRBD2. Germline V gives CDR1 SGHTA, CDR2 FQGNSA. This CDR3 spans 18 amino acids. The ends lost 3 bases at V and 2 bases at J; junction bases unmatched: 14. The CDR3: CASSFPLAGLLFTYEQYF. In nucleotides, the CDR3 is TGTGCCAGCAGCTTCCCCCTAGCGGGATTATTGTTTACCTACGAGCAGTACTTC. The variable domain in full, completed from reference TRBV7-2 and TRBJ2-7, reads GAGVSQSPSNKVTEKGKDVELRCDPISGHTALYWYRQSLGQGLEFLIYFQGNSAPDKSGLPSDRFSAERTGGSVSTLTIQRTQQEDSAVYLCASSFPLAGLLFTYEQYFGPGTRLTVT.

The CDR3 protein is CAWSNGTSGTDTQYF. The CDR3 bases are TGTGCCTGGAGCAATGGGACTAGCGGAACAGATACGCAGTATTTT. The chain combines TRBV30 with TRBJ2-3, with 11 bases lining up with TRBD2. In germline, CDR1 is GTSNPN, CDR2 SVGIG (reference sequence). The V segment lost 3 bases and the J segment 3 bases; nucleotides outside the gene matches: 5. The length of the CDR3 is 15 residues.

The V and J genes are TRBV2 and TRBJ2-4; D might be TRBD2 (6 bases). V was trimmed by 10 bases and J by 0 bases, leaving 16 bases between them. The CDR3 consists of 15 residues. The germline CDR1 and CDR2 sequences are SNHLY and FYNNEI. The CDR3 nucleotides read TGTGCCACCTGGGGAGGTATCGGAGCCAAAAACATTCAGTACTTC. Its protein is CATWGGIGAKNIQYF.

V and J are TRBV27 and TRBJ2-7, with unresolved D. The CDR3 spans 11 residues. The V and J ends lost 4 bases and 4 bases respectively, with 5 bases between them. Germline values: CDR1 MNHEY, CDR2 SMNVEV (reference sequence). Here the CDR3 DNA reads TGTGCCAGCAGTTCTACATACGAGCAGTACTTC. As protein: CASSSTYEQYF.